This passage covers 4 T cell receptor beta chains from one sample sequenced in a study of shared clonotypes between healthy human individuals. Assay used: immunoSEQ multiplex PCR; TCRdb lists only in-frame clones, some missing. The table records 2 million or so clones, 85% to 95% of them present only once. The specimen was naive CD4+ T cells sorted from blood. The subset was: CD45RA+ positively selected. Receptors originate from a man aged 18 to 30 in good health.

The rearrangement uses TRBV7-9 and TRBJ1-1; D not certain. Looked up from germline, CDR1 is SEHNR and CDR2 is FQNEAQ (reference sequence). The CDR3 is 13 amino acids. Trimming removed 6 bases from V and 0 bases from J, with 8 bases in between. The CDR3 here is CASSYGMNTEAFF. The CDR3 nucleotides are TGTGCCAGCAGTTACGGCATGAACACTGAAGCTTTCTTT.

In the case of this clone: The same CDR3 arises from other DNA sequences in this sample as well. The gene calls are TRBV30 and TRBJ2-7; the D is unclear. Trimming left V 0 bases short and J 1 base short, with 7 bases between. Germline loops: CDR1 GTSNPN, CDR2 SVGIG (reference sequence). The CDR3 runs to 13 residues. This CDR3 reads CAWSVRLSYEQYF. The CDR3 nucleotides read TGTGCCTGGAGTGTAAGGCTATCCTACGAGCAGTACTTC.

CDR3 DNA: TGTGCCAGCAGCTTATACCTGGACAGGTCAGCCTACAATGAGCAGTTCTTC. Amino acids: CASSLYLDRSAYNEQFF. This chain joins TRBV7-9 and TRBJ2-1; TRBD1 matches 7 bases. The V gene end was trimmed by 2 bases and the J gene end by 2 bases; junction bases not matched to a gene: 9. CDR1 and CDR2 from the germline V gene are SEHNR and FQNEAQ (reference sequence). This CDR3 spans 17 amino acids.

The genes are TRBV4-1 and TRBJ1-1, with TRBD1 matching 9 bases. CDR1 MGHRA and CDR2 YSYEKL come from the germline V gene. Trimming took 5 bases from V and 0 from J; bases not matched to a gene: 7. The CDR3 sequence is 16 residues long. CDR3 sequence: CASSYEQGAMNTEAFF. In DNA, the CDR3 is TGCGCCAGCAGCTATGAACAGGGGGCGATGAACACTGAAGCTTTCTTT.